Sequencing of this T cell receptor beta chain was carried out in a study of shared clonotypes between healthy human individuals. As regards this clone: No antigen is known for it.

The study's findings and limits: It was the non-shared clonotypes that had lower generation probabilities than clonotypes shared by all four donors.

The assay was carried out at the deep level. Profiled with immunoSEQ multiplex PCR; TCRdb holds only in-frame clones, not every one. The sample has some 2,500,000 clones, just under 95% seen once. This CDR3 has 15 residues. Trimming removed 0 bases at V and 2 bases at J, with 11 bases between. Germline CDR1 and CDR2: MNHNS and SASEGT. The sample comprised naive CD4+ T cells from PBMCs. As for subset: CD45RA+ positively selected. The receptor was derived from a man in his late teens or twenties in good health. Some clones in this sample may be carry-over from other donors' samples. The gene calls are TRBV6-1 and TRBJ2-7; D uncertain. CDR3 loop: CASSEAAGRAYEQYF. In nucleotides, the CDR3 is TGTGCCAGCAGTGAAGCGGCAGGACGAGCCTACGAGCAGTACTTC.